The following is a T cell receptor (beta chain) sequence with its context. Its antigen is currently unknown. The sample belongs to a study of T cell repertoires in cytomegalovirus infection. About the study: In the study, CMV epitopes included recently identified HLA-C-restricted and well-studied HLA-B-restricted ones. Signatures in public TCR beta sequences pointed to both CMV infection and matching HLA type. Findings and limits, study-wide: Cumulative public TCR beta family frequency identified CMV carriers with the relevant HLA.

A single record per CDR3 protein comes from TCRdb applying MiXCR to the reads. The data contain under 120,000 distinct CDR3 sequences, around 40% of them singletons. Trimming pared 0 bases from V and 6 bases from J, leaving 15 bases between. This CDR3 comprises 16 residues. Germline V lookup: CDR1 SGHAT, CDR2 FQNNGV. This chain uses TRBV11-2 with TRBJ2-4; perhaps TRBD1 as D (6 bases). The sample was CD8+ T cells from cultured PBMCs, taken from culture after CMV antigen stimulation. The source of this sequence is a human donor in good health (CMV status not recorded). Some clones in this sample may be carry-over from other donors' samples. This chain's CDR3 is CASSLDQDSLVNIQYF. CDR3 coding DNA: TGTGCCAGCAGCTTAGATCAGGACAGTTTAGTAAACATTCAGTACTTC.